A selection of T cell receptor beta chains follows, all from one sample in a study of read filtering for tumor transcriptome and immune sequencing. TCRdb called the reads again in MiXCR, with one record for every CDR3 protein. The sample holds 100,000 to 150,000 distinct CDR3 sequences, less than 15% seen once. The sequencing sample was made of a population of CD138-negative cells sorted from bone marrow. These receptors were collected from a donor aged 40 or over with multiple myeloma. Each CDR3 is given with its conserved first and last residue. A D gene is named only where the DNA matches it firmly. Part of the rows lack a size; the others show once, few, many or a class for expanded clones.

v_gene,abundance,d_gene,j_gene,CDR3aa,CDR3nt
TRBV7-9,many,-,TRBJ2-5,CASSLRGSGKETQYF,TGTGCCAGCAGTCTAAGGGGGTCCGGGAAAGAGACCCAGTACTTC
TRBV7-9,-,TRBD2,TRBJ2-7,CASSLGLAEQYF,TGTGCCAGCAGCTTAGGACTAGCGGAGCAGTACTTC
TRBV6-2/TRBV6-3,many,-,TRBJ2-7,CASSYSGRAYEQYF,TGTGCCAGCAGTTACTCGGGCAGGGCCTACGAGCAGTACTTC
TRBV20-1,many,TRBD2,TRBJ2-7,CSANQAGGSSYEQYF,TGCAGTGCTAATCAAGCGGGAGGAAGCTCCTACGAGCAGTACTTC
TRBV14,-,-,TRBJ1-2,CASSQTLRGKENGYTF,TGTGCCAGCAGCCAAACTCTTAGGGGGAAGGAGAATGGCTACACCTTC
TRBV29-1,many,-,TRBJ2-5,CSVDRGEETQYF,TGCAGCGTTGATAGGGGGGAAGAGACCCAGTACTTC
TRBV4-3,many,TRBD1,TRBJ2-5,CASSQENRGRETQYF,TGCGCCAGCAGCCAAGAAAACAGGGGCAGGGAGACCCAGTACTTC
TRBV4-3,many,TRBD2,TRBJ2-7,CASSHRLAGTYEQYF,TGCGCCAGCAGCCACCGACTAGCGGGAACCTACGAGCAGTACTTC
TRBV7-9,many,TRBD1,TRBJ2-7,CASSPTGAPYEQYF,TGTGCCAGCAGTCCGACAGGGGCCCCCTACGAGCAGTACTTC
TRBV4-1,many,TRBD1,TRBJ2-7,CASSQGAGGLSSYEQYF,TGCGCCAGCAGCCAAGGGGCAGGGGGCCTGAGCTCCTACGAGCAGTACTTC
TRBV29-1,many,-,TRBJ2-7,CSVEVADYEQYF,TGCAGCGTTGAAGTAGCGGACTACGAGCAGTACTTC
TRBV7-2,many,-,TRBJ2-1,CASSLGQAREQFF,TGTGCCAGCAGCTTAGGCCAGGCCAGAGAGCAGTTCTTC
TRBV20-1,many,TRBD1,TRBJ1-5,CSAHGQGSINQPQHF,TGCAGTGCTCACGGACAGGGGTCGATTAATCAGCCCCAGCATTTT
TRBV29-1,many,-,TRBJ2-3,CSVFKAGGTDTQYF,TGCAGCGTTTTTAAGGCAGGGGGCACAGATACGCAGTATTTT
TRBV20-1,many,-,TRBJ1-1,CSASAPGDWTEAFF,TGCAGTGCTAGTGCTCCCGGGGATTGGACTGAAGCTTTCTTT
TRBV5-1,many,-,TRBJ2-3,CASSQEGPDTQYF,TGCGCCAGCAGCCAGGAGGGCCCAGATACGCAGTATTTT
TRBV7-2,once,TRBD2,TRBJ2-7,CASSFGSGGQTYEQYF,TGTGCCAGCAGCTTTGGGTCGGGAGGCCAAACCTACGAGCAGTACTTC
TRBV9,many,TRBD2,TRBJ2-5,CAAGDGGEETQYF,TGTGCCGCTGGAGATGGGGGGGAAGAGACCCAGTACTTC
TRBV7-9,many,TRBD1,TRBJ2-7,CASSLAGTDVYEQYF,TGTGCCAGCAGCTTGGCCGGGACAGACGTATACGAGCAGTACTTC
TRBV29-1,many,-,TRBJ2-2,CSVEWAHKGTGELFF,TGCAGCGTTGAATGGGCCCACAAGGGGACCGGGGAGCTGTTTTTT
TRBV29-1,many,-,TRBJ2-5,CSVDQGRQETQYF,TGCAGCGTTGACCAGGGGCGACAAGAGACCCAGTACTTC
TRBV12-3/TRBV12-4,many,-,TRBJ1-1,CASSLTGGLRTEAFF,TGTGCCAGCAGTTTAACCGGGGGGCTACGGACTGAAGCTTTCTTT
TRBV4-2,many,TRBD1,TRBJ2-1,CASSPRTGRGNEQFF,TGTGCCAGCAGCCCTCGGACAGGCCGGGGCAATGAGCAGTTCTTC
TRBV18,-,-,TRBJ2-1,CASPPGTYNEQFF,TGTGCCAGCCCACCGGGAACCTACAATGAGCAGTTCTTC
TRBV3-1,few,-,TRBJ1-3,CASSRGISGNTIYF,TGTGCCAGCAGCCGCGGGATTTCTGGAAACACCATATATTTT
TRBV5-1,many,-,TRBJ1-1,CASSFGGTEAFF,TGTGCCAGCAGTTTTGGGGGGACTGAAGCTTTCTTT
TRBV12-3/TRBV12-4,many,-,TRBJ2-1,CASRQGYEQFF,TGTGCCAGCAGACAAGGATATGAGCAGTTCTTC
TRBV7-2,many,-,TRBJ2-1,CASSFGTPEQFF,TGTGCCAGCAGCTTTGGCACCCCTGAGCAGTTCTTC
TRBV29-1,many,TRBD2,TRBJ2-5,CSVEGGTSQDQYF,TGCAGCGTTGAGGGGGGGACTAGCCAAGACCAGTACTTC
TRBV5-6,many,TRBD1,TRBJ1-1,CASAGTGFGEAFF,TGTGCCAGCGCCGGGACAGGGTTCGGTGAAGCTTTCTTT
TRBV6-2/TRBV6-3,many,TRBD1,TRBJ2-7,CASSLRDRVYTTTYEQYF,TGTGCCAGCAGCCTCCGGGACAGGGTCTATACGACGACTTACGAGCAGTACTTC
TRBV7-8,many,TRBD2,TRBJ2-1,CASIADELAGGLSYNEQFF,TGTGCCAGCATCGCAGATGAACTAGCGGGAGGGCTGTCCTACAATGAGCAGTTCTTC
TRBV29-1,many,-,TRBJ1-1,CSVERQGDIPSAEAFF,TGCAGCGTTGAGAGGCAGGGAGATATACCCTCGGCTGAAGCTTTCTTT
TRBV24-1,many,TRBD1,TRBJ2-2,CATSDPGTGGTGELFF,TGTGCCACCAGTGACCCCGGGACAGGGGGTACCGGGGAGCTGTTTTTT
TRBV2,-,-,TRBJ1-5,CASSESTDSNQPRHF,TGTGCCAGCAGTGAATCGACAGATAGCAATCAGCCCCGGCATTTT
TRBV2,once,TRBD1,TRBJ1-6,CASSATGDNSPLHF,TGTGCCAGCAGCGCGACAGGGGATAATTCACCCCTCCACTTT
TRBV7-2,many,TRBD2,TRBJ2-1,CASAQGSGRRAGQWSWNEQFF,TGTGCCAGCGCCCAAGGGAGCGGGAGGAGGGCAGGTCAGTGGAGTTGGAATGAGCAGTTCTTC
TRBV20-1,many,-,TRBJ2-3,CSARESIGFLSTDTQYF,TGCAGTGCTAGAGAATCCATTGGATTTTTAAGCACAGATACGCAGTATTTT
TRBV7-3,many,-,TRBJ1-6,CASSPRGLYNSPLHF,TGTGCCAGCAGCCCCCGCGGCCTTTATAATTCACCCCTCCACTTT